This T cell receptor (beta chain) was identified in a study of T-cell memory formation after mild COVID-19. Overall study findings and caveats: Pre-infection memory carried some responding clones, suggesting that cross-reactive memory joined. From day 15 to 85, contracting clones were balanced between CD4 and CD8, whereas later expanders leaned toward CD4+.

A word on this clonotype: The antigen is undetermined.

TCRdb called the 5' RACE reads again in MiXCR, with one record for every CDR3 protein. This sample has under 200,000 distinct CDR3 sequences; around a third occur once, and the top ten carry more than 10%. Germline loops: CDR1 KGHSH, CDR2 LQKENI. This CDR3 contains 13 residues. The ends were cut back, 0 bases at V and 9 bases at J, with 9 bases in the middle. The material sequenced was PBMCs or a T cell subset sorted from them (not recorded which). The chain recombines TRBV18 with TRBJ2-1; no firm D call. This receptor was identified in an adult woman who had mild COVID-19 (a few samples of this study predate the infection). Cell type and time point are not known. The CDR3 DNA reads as TGTGCCAGCTCACCACCGTACTGGGCTGAGCAGTTCTTC. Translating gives CASSPPYWAEQFF.